The clone carrying this T cell receptor (beta chain) turned up a few times. The record originates from a study of blood T cell repertoires in COVID-19. Trimming cost V 2 bases and J 1 base; bases outside gene matches: 7. CDR1 and CDR2 from the germline V gene are MNHEY and SVGEGT. This CDR3 has 17 amino acids. Sequencing used immunoSEQ multiplex PCR; TCRdb keeps in-frame clones, though not all of them. The sample has some 200,000 clones, around nine tenths seen once. The genes are TRBV6-2 or TRBV6-3 and TRBJ2-7; TRBD2 matches 11 bases. Sequencing was performed on peripheral blood. This TCR was sampled from a man aged 40-49 years with active or convalescent COVID-19. This chain's CDR3 is CASSYRLAGGRSYEQYF. The DNA of the CDR3 is TGTGCCAGCAGTTACCGTCTAGCGGGGGGTAGGTCCTACGAGCAGTACTTC.